This T cell receptor beta chain was sequenced for a study of neurological immune-mediated disorders. As for the study in general: The disease course was relapsing-remitting in around 31 and secondary progressive in about 9% of the 34 multiple sclerosis patients. Study findings and constraints: Grouping of repertoires by phylogeny put those of 18 of 34 multiple sclerosis patients into a single related-CDR3 cluster, a possible signature.

CDR3 length: 16 amino acids. V was pared by 1 base and J by 0 bases, with 10 bases between. This clonotype was detected many times. Its antigen remains unknown. 2 million unsorted PBMCs were stored in RNAlater at -80 °C before RNA extraction. As for the cDNA, it was generated by 5'RACE with 10-nucleotide random UMIs. Via MiXCR, TCRdb re-called the 5' RACE reads, giving one row per CDR3 protein. The sample contains more than 75,000 distinct CDR3 sequences, roughly 4.7% of which appear only once. The specimen was PBMCs. The V and J genes are TRBV12-3 or TRBV12-4 and TRBJ1-3; D gene uncertain. The origin of this receptor is a woman aged 30 to 39 with multiple sclerosis. Here the CDR3 reads CASSLVTGSSGNTIYF. CDR3 bases: TGTGCCAGCAGTTTAGTGACTGGCAGCTCTGGAAACACCATATATTTT.